The entry below gives a single T cell receptor (beta chain) sequence along with its context. The data were taken from a study of T cell changes during pregnancy in multiple sclerosis. Assay: immunoSEQ multiplex PCR; the TCRdb copy retains only in-frame clones and omits some. The data show 55,000 to 65,000 clones, with 85% to 95% seen just once and under 0.95% held by the top ten. V shed 3 bases, J shed 1 base, and the junction held 4 bases outside the gene matches. This CDR3 contains 15 residues. Germline values: CDR1 SGHRS, CDR2 YFSETQ. This specimen was peripheral blood, taken in the first trimester of pregnancy. This chain joins TRBV5-1 and TRBJ2-5; TRBD1 matches at 9 bases. This clonotype was sampled from a female donor with multiple sclerosis, enrolled in a pregnancy study. The CDR3 nucleotides read TGCGCCAGCAGCTATGGACAGGGGCTCCAAGAGACCCAGTACTTC. Its translation: CASSYGQGLQETQYF.